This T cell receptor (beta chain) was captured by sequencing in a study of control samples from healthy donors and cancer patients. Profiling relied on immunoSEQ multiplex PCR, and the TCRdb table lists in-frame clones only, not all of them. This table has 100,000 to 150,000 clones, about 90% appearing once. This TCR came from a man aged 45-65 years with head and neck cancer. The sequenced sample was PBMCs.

The CDR3 sequence: CASSLPKRDLPYEQYF. CDR3 DNA sequence: TGTGCCAGCAGTCTCCCGAAGAGGGACCTGCCGTACGAGCAGTACTTC. The V and J genes are TRBV6-6 and TRBJ2-7; D might be TRBD1 or TRBD2, each matching 5 bases. Per the germline V gene, CDR1 is MNHNY and CDR2 is SVGAGI (reference sequence). V was pared by 5 bases and J by 4 bases, with 21 bases between. The CDR3 extends over 16 amino acids.